This T cell receptor (beta chain) was profiled in a study of sequential checkpoint blockade in melanoma. Study overall: Arm A got nivolumab then ipilimumab; arm B the reverse, 1:1. After both sequences, patients received maintenance nivolumab.

This clone has only a few counts. Treatment meaning: randomized to nivolumab then ipilimumab (arm A) or the reverse (arm B). None of the patients previously received DNA-damaging chemotherapy. Per the germline V gene, CDR1 is SGHTA and CDR2 is FQGTGA. The CDR3 length is 16 residues. V lost 5 bases and J lost 2, with 19 bases in between. Generated by immunoSEQ multiplex PCR, the TCRdb table keeps only in-frame clones and is missing some. The sample holds fewer than 20,000 clones, 67% seen once. Sequenced material: CD8+ T cells sorted from blood (inferred from file names), taken from a patient given nivolumab and ipilimumab in sequence. The receptor was derived from a human donor with melanoma. This chain joins TRBV7-3 and TRBJ2-7; TRBD1 is a possible D gene (6 bases). The CDR3 bases are TGTGCCAGCAGCCCCTCCCCTCAGGACAGCACCTACGAGCAGTACTTC. Protein sequence: CASSPSPQDSTYEQYF. The whole variable domain, filled in from reference TRBV7-3 and TRBJ2-7, reads GAGVSQTPSNKVTEKGKYVELRCDPISGHTALYWYRQSLGQGPEFLIYFQGTGAADDSGLPNDRFFAVRPEGSVSTLKIQRTERGDSAVYLCASSPSPQDSTYEQYFGPGTRLTVT.